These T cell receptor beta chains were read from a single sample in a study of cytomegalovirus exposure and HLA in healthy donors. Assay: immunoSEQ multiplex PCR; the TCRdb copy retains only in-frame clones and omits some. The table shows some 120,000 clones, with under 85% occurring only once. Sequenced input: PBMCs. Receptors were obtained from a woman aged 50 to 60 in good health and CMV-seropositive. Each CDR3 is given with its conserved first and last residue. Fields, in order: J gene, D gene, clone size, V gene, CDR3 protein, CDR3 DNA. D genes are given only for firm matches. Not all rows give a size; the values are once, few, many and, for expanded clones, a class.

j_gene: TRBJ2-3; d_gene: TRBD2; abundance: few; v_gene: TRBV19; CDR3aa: CAVGRVRDTQYF; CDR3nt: TGTGCCGTCGGGAGGGTTCGGGATACGCAGTATTTT
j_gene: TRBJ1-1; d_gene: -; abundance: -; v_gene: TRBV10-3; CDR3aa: CAISEAPGTEAFF; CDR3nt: TGTGCCATCAGTGAGGCGCCGGGCACTGAAGCTTTCTTT
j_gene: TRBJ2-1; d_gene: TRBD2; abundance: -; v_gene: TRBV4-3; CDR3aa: CASSQTGLAGGSSYNEQFF; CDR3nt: TGCGCCAGCAGCCAAACGGGACTAGCGGGGGGATCCTCCTACAATGAGCAGTTCTTC
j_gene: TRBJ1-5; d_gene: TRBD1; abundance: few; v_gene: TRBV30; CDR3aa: CASKTPGGAVQHF; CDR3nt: TGTGCCTCTAAAACACCAGGGGGTGCTGTACAGCATTTT
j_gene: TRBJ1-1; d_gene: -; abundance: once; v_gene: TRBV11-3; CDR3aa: CASSSGDRGREAFF; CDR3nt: TGTGCCAGCAGCTCGGGGGATCGGGGAAGGGAAGCTTTCTTT
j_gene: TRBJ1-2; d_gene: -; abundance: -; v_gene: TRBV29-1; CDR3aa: CSGYVDSYGYTF; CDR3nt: TGCAGCGGCTATGTGGACAGCTATGGCTACACCTTC
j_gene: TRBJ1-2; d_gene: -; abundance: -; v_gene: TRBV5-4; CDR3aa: CASSRSGGAFGYTF; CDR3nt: TGTGCCAGCAGCCGGTCCGGAGGGGCTTTCGGCTACACCTTC
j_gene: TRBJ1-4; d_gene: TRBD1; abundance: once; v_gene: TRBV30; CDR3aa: CAWGQGLSEEKLFF; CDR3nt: TGTGCCTGGGGACAGGGTCTTTCGGAGGAAAAACTGTTTTTT
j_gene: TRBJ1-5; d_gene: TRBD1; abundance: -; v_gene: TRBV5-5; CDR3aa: CASSGDSSAEPQHF; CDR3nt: TGTGCCAGCAGCGGGGACAGTTCGGCGGAGCCCCAGCATTTT
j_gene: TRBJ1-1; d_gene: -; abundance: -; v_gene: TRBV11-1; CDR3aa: CASSLGRGRGTEAFF; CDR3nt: TGTGCCAGCAGCTTAGGGAGGGGCCGAGGCACTGAAGCTTTCTTT
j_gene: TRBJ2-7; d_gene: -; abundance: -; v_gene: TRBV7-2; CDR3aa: CASSLALAYEQYF; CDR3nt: TGTGCCAGCAGCTTAGCGCTAGCCTACGAGCAGTACTTC
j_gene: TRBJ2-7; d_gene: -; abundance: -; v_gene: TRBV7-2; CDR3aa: CASSFKGQGSYEQYF; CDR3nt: TGTGCCAGCAGCTTCAAAGGTCAGGGGTCCTACGAGCAGTACTTC
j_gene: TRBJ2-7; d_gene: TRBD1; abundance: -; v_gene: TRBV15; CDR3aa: CATSRVGTGVNEQYF; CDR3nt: TGTGCCACCAGCAGAGTGGGGACAGGGGTAAACGAGCAGTACTTC